The clone carrying this T cell receptor (beta chain) was found once. The sample comes from a study of blood T cell repertoires in COVID-19. About the research overall: From the United States, Italy and Spain came samples of acute and convalescent COVID-19. PBMCs, B-cell-depleted T cells, or T cells provided the cDNA or gDNA that made up the material.

Original data processing: The assay estimated nucleated cells by amplifying reference gene primers. Clones were read by immunoSEQ multiplex PCR, and TCRdb kept only the in-frame ones, dropping some. From that table come the V and J calls and clone size; the DNA was used to work out D and trimming. The table shows 250,000 or so clones, with roughly 82% occurring only once. This CDR3 region has 16 residues. Germline CDR1 and CDR2: SGHTA and FQGNSA. Trimming removed 1 base from V and 1 base from J; junction bases left unmatched: 6. The sequence came from a woman aged 65 to 85 with acute or convalescent COVID-19. This rearrangement joins TRBV7-2 to TRBJ1-2, with 7 bases that match TRBD1. The sample taken for sequencing was peripheral blood. The CDR3 DNA follows: TGTGCCAGCAGCTTAGTGCCGGGACAGCTTAACTATGGCTACACCTTC. Protein sequence: CASSLVPGQLNYGYTF.